The 11 T cell receptor beta chains below all came from one sample that was sequenced in a study of CD8 T cells in Susac syndrome. A quantity of about 0.45 to 1 ug RNA underwent reverse transcription using random hexamers. TCRdb called the immunoSEQ multiplex PCR reads again in MiXCR, with one record for every CDR3 protein. The sample holds 95,000 to 150,000 distinct CDR3 sequences, about 95% seen once. Sequenced material: CD8+ T cells from PBMCs. These receptors all come from a human donor with Susac syndrome.

This clonotype was picked up a small number of times. This chain links TRBV2 with TRBJ2-3; 8 bases fit TRBD2. The CDR3 consists of 16 residues. CDR1 and CDR2 from the germline V gene are SNHLY and FYNNEI. J lost 0 bases, V lost 4 bases, and 6 bases had no gene match. In DNA form, the CDR3 reads TGTGCCAGCAGTGCACTAAGCGGGGGTAGCACAGATACGCAGTATTTT. Residues: CASSALSGGSTDTQYF.

V usage is TRBV4-1 and J usage is TRBJ2-2, with 7 bases that match TRBD1. Per the germline V gene, CDR1 is MGHRA and CDR2 is YSYEKL. The length of the CDR3 is 15 residues. The V gene end was trimmed by 5 bases and the J gene end by 3 bases; junction bases not matched to a gene: 6. The CDR3 coding sequence is TGCGCCAGCAGCACCAGGGGGTGGGACACCGGGGAGCTGTTTTTT. It encodes CASSTRGWDTGELFF.

This clonotype has just one count. The chain uses TRBV4-1 and TRBJ2-7; D unclear. CDR3 length: 17 amino acids. With 0 bases removed from V and 0 bases from J, the gap between germline ends came to 15 bases. The germline V gene encodes CDR1 MGHRA and CDR2 YSYEKL. Written as DNA, the CDR3 is TGCGCCAGCAGCCAAGATAACAACTCACCGAGCTCCTACGAGCAGTACTTC. As protein: CASSQDNNSPSSYEQYF.

This chain uses TRBV9 with TRBJ1-1; 11 bases match TRBD1. Germline V gene sequence: CDR1 SGDLS, CDR2 YYNGEE. The CDR3 length is 14 residues. V lost 0 bases, J lost 7 bases, and 2 bases stayed unmatched. In DNA form, the CDR3 reads TGTGCCAGCAGCGTAGGGGACAGGGGGGATGAAGCTTTCTTT. This encodes CASSVGDRGDEAFF.

The V call is TRBV5-4, the J call TRBJ2-2; 8 bases match TRBD2. Germline V gene lookup returns CDR1 SGHNT and CDR2 YYREEE (reference sequence). There are 15 residues in the CDR3. V trimming: 1 base; J trimming: 4 bases; junction bases outside the gene matches: 3. The CDR3 coding sequence is TGTGCCAGCAGCTTGCGGGAGGGCCGCACCGGGGAGCTGTTTTTT. It is translated as CASSLREGRTGELFF.

V is TRBV19 and J is TRBJ2-7; D gene unclear. There are 16 residues in the CDR3. The V end was cut by 0 bases, the J end by 6 bases, with 18 bases between. CDR1 and CDR2 (germline): LNHDA, SQIVND (reference sequence). The CDR3 loop reads CASSIDREGKAGEQYF. CDR3 nucleotide sequence: TGTGCCAGTAGTATAGATCGCGAAGGGAAAGCAGGCGAGCAGTACTTC.

This rearrangement joins TRBV6-5 to TRBJ2-5, with TRBD1 matching 7 bases. The CDR3 is 14 amino acids. Germline CDR1 and CDR2: MNHEY and SVGAGI. With 6 bases clipped from V and 4 bases from J, the junction kept 8 bases outside the gene matches. The CDR3 is CASRRRDSVETQYF. The CDR3 DNA is TGTGCCAGCAGGCGTCGGGACAGCGTAGAGACCCAGTACTTC.

The CDR3 sequence: CASSPLGAHTQYF. The DNA for the CDR3 is TGCGCCAGCAGCCCTCTGGGGGCGCATACGCAGTATTTT. V gene TRBV4-1 combines with J gene TRBJ2-3; a possible D gene is TRBD1 (6 bases). The germline CDR1 and CDR2 sequences are MGHRA and YSYEKL. This CDR3 region has 13 residues. V lost 4 bases to trimming and J lost 7 bases, with 12 bases between them.

This chain links TRBV6-6 with TRBJ2-7, with D uncertain. CDR3 length: 12 amino acids. Trimming left V 8 bases short and J 11 bases short, with 19 bases between. Germline lookup yields CDR1 MNHNY and CDR2 SVGAGI (reference sequence). The CDR3 loop reads CASSPGEGPKYF. The CDR3 bases are TGTGCCAGCTCACCGGGTGAAGGCCCTAAGTACTTC.

V gene TRBV7-9 combines with J gene TRBJ2-7; 11 nucleotides align to TRBD1. This CDR3 has 15 residues. J was trimmed by 3 bases and V by 5 bases; bases with no gene match: 6. Germline assignment: CDR1 SEHNR and CDR2 FQNEAQ (reference sequence). The CDR3 is CASSPPGQGVYEQYF. Written as DNA, the CDR3 is TGTGCCAGCAGCCCTCCGGGACAGGGGGTCTACGAGCAGTACTTC. Full variable domain (remainder filled in from reference TRBV7-9 and TRBJ2-7): DTGVSQNPRHKITKRGQNVTFRCDPISEHNRLYWYRQTLGQGPEFLTYFQNEAQLEKSRLLSDRFSAERPKGSFSTLEIQRTEQGDSAMYLCASSPPGQGVYEQYFGPGTRLTVT.

The rearrangement joins TRBV18 to TRBJ2-1, with 10 bases aligning to TRBD1. V was pared by 3 bases and J by 6 bases, with 17 bases of the junction left unmatched. The CDR3 length is 19 residues. CDR1 and CDR2 (germline): KGHSH, LQKENI. CDR3 bases: TGTGCCAGCTCACCGGTCGGGACAGGGGATCTCCGAGTTTCCAATGAGCAGTTCTTC. Its protein product is CASSPVGTGDLRVSNEQFF.